The entry below gives a single T cell receptor (beta chain) sequence along with its context. This sample is drawn from a study of blood T cell repertoires in COVID-19. Looking at the study overall: Spain, Italy and the United States supplied samples that represented acute and convalescent COVID-19. In each case, the material was cDNA or gDNA derived from T cells, B-cell-depleted T cells, or PBMCs.

This CDR3 has 15 residues. Germline V gives CDR1 MNHEY, CDR2 SVGAGI. V was shortened by 0 bases and J by 4 bases, with 9 bases between the two germline ends. Original processing notes: For nucleated cells, counts were estimated from reference gene primer amplification. Assay used: immunoSEQ multiplex PCR; TCRdb lists only in-frame clones, some missing. V and J calls and clone size come straight from that table; D and trimming were deduced from the DNA. The data show roughly 45,000 clones, with just over 85% seen just once and around 3% held by the top ten. The receptor comes from a woman aged 80 or older with COVID-19, enrolled during active disease. The chain employs TRBV6-5 and TRBJ1-4; maybe TRBD1 (5 bases). Specimen: peripheral blood. The CDR3 is CASSYSNRINEKLFF. For the CDR3, the DNA is TGTGCCAGCAGTTACTCGAACAGGATTAATGAAAAACTGTTTTTT.